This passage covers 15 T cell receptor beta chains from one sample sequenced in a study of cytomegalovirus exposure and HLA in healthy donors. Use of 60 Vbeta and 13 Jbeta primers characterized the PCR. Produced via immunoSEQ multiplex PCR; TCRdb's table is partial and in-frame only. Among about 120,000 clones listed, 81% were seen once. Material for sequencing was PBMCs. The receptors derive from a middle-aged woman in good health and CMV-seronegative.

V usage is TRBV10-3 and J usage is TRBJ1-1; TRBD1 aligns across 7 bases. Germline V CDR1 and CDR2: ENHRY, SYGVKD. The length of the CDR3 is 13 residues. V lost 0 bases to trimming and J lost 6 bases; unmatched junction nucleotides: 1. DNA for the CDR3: TGTGCCATCAGTGAGTCCACAGGGGCTGAAGCTTTCTTT. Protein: CAISESTGAEAFF.

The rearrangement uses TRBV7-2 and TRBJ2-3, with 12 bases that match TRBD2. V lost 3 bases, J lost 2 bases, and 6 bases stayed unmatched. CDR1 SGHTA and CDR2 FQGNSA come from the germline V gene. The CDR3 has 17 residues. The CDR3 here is CASSLPTSGRNTDTQYF. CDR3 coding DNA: TGTGCCAGCAGCTTGCCAACTAGCGGGAGGAACACAGATACGCAGTATTTT.

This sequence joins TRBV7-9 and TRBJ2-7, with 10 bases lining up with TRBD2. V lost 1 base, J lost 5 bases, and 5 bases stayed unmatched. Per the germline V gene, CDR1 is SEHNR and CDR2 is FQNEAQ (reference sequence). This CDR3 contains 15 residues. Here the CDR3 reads CASSLVASGSDEQYF. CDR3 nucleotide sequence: TGTGCCAGCAGCTTAGTGGCTAGCGGGAGCGACGAGCAGTACTTC.

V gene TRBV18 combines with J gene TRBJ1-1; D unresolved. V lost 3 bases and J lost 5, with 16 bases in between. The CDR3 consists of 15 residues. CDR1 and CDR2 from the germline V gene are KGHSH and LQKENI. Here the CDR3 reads CASSPDYGIPTEAFF. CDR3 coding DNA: TGTGCCAGCTCACCGGATTACGGGATTCCAACTGAAGCTTTCTTT.

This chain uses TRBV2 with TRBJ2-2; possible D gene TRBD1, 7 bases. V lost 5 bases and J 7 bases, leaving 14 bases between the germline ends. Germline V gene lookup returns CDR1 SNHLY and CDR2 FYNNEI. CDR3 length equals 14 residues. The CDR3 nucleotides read TGTGCCAGCAGTCTATGGCAGGGGGGCGGGGAGCTGTTTTTT. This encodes CASSLWQGGGELFF.

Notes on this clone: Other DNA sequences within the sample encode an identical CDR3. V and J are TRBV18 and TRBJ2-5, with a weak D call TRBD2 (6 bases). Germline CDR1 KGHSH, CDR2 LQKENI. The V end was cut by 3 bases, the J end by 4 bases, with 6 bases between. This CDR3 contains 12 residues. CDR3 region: CASSPGGETQYF. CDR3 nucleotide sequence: TGTGCCAGCTCACCGGGGGGAGAGACCCAGTACTTC. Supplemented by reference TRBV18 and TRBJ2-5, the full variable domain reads NAGVMQNPRHLVRRRGQEARLRCSPMKGHSHVYWYRQLPEEGLKFMVYLQKENIIDESGMPKERFSAEFPKEGPSILRIQQVVRGDSAAYFCASSPGGETQYFGPGTRLLVL.

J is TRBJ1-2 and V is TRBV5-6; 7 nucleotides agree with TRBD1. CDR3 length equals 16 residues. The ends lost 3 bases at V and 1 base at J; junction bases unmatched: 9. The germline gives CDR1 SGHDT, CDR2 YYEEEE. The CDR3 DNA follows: TGTGCCAGCAGCTCCACCCGGACAGGTCTTAACTATGGCTACACCTTC. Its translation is CASSSTRTGLNYGYTF. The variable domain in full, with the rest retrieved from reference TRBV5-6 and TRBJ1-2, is DAGVTQSPTHLIKTRGQQVTLRCSPKSGHDTVSWYQQALGQGPQFIFQYYEEEERQRGNFPDRFSGHQFPNYSSELNVNALLLGDSALYLCASSSTRTGLNYGYTFGSGTRLTVV.

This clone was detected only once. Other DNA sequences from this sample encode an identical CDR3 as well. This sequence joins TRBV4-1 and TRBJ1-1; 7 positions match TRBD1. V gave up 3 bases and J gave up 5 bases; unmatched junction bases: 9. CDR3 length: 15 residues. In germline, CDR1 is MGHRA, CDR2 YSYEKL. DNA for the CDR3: TGCGCCAGCAGCCACCCTGACAGGGTTGGTACTGAAGCTTTCTTT. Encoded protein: CASSHPDRVGTEAFF.

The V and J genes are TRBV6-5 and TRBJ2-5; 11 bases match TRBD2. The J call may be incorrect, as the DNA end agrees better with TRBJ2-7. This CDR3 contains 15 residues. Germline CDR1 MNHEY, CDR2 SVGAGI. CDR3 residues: CASSYSIAGGYEQYF. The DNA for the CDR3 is TGTGCCAGCAGTTACTCGATAGCGGGAGGGTACGAGCAGTACTTC.

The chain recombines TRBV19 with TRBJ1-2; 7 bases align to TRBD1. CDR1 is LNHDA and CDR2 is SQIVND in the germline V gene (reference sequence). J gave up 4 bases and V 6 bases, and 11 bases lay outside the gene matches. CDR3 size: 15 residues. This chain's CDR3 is CASSTNRGRGYGYTF. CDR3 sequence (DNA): TGTGCCAGTAGCACTAACAGGGGAAGAGGCTATGGCTACACCTTC.

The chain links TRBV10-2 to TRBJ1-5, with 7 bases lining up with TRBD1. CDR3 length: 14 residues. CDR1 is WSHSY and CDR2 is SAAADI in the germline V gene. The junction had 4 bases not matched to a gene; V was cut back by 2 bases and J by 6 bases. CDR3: CASSELSGGQPQHF. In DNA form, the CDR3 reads TGCGCCAGCAGTGAGCTATCAGGGGGTCAGCCCCAGCATTTT.

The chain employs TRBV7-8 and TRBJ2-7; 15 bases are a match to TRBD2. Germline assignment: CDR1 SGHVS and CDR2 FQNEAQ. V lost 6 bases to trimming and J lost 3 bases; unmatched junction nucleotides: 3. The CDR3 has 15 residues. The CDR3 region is CASSPGLAGGYEQYF. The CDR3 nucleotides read TGTGCCAGCAGTCCGGGACTAGCGGGAGGCTACGAGCAGTACTTC.

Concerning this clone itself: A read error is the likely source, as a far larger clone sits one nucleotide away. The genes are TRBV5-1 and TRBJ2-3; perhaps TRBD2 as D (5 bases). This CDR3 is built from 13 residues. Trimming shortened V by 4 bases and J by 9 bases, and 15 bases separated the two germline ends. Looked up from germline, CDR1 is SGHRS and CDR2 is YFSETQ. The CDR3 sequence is CASSLRGSGTQYF. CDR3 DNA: TGCGCCAGCAGCCTGCGCGGCAGCGGAACGCAGTATTTT. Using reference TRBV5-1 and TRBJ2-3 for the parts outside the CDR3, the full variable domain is KAGVTQTPRYLIKTRGQQVTLSCSPISGHRSVSWYQQTPGQGLQFLFEYFSETQRNKGNFPGRFSGRQFSNSRSEMNVSTLELGDSALYLCASSLRGSGTQYFGPGTRLTVL.

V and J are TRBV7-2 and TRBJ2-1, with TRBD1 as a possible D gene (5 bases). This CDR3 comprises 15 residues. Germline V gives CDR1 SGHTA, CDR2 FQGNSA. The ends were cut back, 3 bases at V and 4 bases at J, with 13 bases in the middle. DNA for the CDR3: TGTGCCAGCAGCTTCGATAGGGGTACTTACAATGAGCAGTTCTTC. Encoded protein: CASSFDRGTYNEQFF. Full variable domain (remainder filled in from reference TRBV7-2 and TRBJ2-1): GAGVSQSPSNKVTEKGKDVELRCDPISGHTALYWYRQSLGQGLEFLIYFQGNSAPDKSGLPSDRFSAERTGGSVSTLTIQRTQQEDSAVYLCASSFDRGTYNEQFFGPGTRLTVL.

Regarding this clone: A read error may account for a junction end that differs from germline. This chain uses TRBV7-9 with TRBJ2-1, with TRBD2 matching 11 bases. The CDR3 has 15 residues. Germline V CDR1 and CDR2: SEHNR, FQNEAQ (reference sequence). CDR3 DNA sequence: TGTTCCAGCAGCTTAGTACTAGCGGGAGATGATGAGCAGTTCTTC. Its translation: CSSSLVLAGDDEQFF.